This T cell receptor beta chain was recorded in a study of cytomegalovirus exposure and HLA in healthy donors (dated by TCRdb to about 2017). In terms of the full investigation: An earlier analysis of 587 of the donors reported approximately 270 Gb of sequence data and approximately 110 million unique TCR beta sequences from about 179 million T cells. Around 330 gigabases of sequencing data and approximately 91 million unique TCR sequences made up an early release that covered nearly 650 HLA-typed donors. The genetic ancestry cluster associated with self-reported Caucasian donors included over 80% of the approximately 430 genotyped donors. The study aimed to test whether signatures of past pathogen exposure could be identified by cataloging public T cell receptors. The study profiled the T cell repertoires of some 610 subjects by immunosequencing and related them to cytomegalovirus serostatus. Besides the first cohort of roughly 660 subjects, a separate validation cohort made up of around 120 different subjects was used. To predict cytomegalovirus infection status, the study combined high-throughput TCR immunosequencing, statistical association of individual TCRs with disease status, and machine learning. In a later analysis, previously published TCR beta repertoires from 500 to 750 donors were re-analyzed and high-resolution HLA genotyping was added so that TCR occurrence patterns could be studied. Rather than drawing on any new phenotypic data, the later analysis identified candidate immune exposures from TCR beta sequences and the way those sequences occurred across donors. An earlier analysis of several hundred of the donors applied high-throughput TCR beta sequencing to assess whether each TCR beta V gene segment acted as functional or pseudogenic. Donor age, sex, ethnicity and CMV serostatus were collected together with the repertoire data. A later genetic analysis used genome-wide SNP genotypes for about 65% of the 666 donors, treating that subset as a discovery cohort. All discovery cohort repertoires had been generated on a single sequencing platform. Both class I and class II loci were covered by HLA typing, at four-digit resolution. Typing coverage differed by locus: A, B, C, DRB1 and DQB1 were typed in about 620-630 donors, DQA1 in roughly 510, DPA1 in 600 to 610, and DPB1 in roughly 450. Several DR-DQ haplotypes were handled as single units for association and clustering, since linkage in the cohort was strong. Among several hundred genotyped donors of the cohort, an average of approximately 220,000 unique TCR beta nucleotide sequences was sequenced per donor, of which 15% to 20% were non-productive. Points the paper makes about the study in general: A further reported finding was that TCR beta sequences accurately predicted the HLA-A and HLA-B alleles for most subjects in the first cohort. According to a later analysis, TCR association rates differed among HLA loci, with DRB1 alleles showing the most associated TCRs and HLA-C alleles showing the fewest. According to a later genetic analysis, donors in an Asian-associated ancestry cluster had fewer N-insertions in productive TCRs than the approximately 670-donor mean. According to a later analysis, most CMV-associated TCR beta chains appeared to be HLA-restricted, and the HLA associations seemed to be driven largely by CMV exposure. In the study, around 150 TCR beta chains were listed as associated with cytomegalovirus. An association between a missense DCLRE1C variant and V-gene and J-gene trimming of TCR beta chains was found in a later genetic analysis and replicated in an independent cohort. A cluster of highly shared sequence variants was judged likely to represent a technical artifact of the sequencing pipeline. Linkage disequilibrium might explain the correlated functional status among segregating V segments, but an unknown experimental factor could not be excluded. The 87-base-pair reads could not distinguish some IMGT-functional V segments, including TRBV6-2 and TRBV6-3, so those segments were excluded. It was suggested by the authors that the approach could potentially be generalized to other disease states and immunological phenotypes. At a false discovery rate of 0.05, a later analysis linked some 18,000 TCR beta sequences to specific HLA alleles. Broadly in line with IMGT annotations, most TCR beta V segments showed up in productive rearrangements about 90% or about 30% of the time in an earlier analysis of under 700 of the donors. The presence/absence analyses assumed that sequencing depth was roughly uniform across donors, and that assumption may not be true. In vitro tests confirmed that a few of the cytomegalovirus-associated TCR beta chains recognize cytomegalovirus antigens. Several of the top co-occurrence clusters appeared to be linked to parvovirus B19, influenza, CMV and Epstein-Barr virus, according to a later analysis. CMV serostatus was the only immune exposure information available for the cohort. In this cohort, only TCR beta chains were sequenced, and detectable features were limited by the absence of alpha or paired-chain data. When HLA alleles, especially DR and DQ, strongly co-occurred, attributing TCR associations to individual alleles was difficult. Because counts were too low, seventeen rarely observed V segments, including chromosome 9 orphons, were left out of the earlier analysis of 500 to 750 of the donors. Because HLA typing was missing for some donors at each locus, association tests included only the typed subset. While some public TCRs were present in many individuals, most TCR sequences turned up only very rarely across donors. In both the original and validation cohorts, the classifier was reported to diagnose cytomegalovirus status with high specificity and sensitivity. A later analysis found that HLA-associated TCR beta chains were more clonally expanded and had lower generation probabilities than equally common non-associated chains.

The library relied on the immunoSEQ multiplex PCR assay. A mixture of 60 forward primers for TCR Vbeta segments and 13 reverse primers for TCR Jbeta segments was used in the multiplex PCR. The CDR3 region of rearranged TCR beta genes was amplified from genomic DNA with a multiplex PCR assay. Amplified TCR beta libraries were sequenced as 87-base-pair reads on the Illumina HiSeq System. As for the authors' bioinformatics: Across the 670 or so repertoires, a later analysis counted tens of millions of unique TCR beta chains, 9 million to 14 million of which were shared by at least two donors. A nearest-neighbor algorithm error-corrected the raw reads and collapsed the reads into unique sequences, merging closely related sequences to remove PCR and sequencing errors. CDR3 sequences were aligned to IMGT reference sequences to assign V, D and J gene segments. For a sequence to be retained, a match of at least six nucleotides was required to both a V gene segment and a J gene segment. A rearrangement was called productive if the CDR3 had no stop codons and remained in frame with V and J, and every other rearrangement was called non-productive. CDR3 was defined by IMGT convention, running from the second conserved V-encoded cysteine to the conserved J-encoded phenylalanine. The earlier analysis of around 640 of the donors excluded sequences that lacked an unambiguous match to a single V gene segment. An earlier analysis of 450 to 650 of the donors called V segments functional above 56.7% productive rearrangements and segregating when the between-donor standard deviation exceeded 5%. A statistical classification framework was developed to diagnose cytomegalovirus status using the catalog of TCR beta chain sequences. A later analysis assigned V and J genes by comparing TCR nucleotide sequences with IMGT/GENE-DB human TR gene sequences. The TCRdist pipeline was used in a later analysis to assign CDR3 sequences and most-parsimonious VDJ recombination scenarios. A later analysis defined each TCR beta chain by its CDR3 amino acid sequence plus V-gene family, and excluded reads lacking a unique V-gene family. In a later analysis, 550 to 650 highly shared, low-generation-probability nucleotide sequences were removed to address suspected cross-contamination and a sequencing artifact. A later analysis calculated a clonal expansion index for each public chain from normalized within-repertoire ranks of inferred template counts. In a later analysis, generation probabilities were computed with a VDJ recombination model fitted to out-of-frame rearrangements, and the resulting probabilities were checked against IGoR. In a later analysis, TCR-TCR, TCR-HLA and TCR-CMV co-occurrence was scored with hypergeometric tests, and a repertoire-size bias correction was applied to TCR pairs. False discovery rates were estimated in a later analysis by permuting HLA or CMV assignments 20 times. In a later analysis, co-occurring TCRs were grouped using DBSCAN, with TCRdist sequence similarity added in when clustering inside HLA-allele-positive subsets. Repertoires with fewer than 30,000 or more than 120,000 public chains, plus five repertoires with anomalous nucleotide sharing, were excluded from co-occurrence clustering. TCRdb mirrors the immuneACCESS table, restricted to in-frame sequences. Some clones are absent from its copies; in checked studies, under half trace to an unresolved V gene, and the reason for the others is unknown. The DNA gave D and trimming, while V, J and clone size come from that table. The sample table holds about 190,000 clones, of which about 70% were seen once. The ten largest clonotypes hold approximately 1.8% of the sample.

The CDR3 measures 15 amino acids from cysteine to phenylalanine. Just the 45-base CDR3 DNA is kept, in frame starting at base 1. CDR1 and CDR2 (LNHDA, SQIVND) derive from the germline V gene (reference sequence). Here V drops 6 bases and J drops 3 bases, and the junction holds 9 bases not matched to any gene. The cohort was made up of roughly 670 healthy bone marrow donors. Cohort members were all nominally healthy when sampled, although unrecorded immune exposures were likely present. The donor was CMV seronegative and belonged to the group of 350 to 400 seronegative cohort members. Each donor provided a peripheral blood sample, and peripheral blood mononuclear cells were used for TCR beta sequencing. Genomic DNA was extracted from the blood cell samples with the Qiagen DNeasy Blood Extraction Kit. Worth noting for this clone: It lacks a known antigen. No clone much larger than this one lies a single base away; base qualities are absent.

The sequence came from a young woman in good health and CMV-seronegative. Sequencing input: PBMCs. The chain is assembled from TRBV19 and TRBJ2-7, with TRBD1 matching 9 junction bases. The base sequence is TGTGCCAGTAGCGAGACCCCGGGACAGGGCTACGAGCAGTACTTC. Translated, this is CASSETPGQGYEQYF.